Below are 5 T cell receptor beta chains sequenced from a single sample in a study of T cells after yellow fever vaccination. TCRdb itself ran the 5' RACE reads through MiXCR, one entry per CDR3 protein. The repertoire holds approximately 250,000 distinct CDR3 sequences, with 5.2% as singletons. The sample here was CD4+ T cells sorted from PBMCs, taken on the day of the yellow fever booster vaccination. The receptor source for this set is a man between 18 and 35 years old who received the YFV17D yellow fever vaccine.

The sample holds many counts of this clonotype. This chain links TRBV2 with TRBJ1-6; D is possibly TRBD1 (5 bases). Germline V gene sequence: CDR1 SNHLY, CDR2 FYNNEI. CDR3 length: 12 residues. The V end was cut by 6 bases, the J end by 11 bases, with 11 bases between. In nucleotides, the CDR3 is TGTGCCAGCAGGGGGACGGGGACACCCCTCCACTTT. This translates into CASRGTGTPLHF.

This clonotype was seen more than once but under ten times. The chain has TRBV18 and TRBJ2-3, with D unresolved. Trimming cost V 0 bases and J 4 bases, with 5 bases left between them. Germline-derived CDR1 and CDR2 are KGHSH and LQKENI. The length of the CDR3 is 13 residues. CDR3 nucleotide sequence: TGTGCCAGCTCACCACCGGCCCCAGATACGCAGTATTTT. Translation gives CASSPPAPDTQYF.

The gene calls are TRBV5-1 and TRBJ2-3, with 7 bases that match TRBD2. The CDR3 is made up of 17 amino acids. CDR1 is SGHRS and CDR2 is YFSETQ in the germline V gene. Trimming removed 5 bases from V and 0 bases from J; junction bases left unmatched: 12. The CDR3 sequence: CASRFQRGQTSTDTQYF. In DNA, the CDR3 is TGCGCCAGCAGGTTCCAGCGGGGCCAGACTAGCACAGATACGCAGTATTTT.

The chain recombines TRBV4-2 with TRBJ2-1; D perhaps matches TRBD2 (6 bases). Germline CDR1 reads LGHNA; CDR2 reads YNFKEQ. V gave up 1 base and J gave up 0 bases, with 10 bases separating them. The CDR3 is made up of 16 amino acids. CDR3 sequence: CASSQARLVSYNEQFF. As DNA, the CDR3 is TGTGCCAGCAGCCAAGCCCGACTAGTCTCCTACAATGAGCAGTTCTTC.

This clonotype was seen at least ten times. The genes are TRBV29-1 and TRBJ1-3; D uncertain. Germline CDR1 reads SQVTM; CDR2 reads ANQGSEA. This CDR3 has 13 residues. The V end was cut by 4 bases, the J end by 3 bases, with 10 bases between. CDR3 region: CSVAPGNGNTIYF. CDR3 bases: TGCAGCGTTGCTCCGGGGAATGGAAACACCATATATTTT.